The next 6 T cell receptor beta chains were all read from a single sample in a study of blood T cell repertoires in COVID-19. Some clones are missing from TCRdb's copy, which holds only in-frame ones; the method was immunoSEQ multiplex PCR. The table records more than 200,000 clones, under 90% of them present only once. Specimen: PBMCs or T cells enriched from blood (not recorded which). The source is a man between 60 and 75 years old who had recovered from COVID-19.

The rearrangement links TRBV7-2 to TRBJ1-5; 7 nucleotides align to TRBD1. The CDR3 spans 15 residues. The V gene end was trimmed by 5 bases and the J gene end by 3 bases; junction bases not matched to a gene: 7. Germline assignment: CDR1 SGHTA and CDR2 FQGNSA. The CDR3 loop is CASSTAGTVNQPQHF. The CDR3 DNA reads TGTGCCAGCAGCACGGCCGGGACAGTCAATCAGCCCCAGCATTTT.

This chain connects TRBV3-1 (or the pseudogene TRBV3-2) to TRBJ2-5; 10 bases are shared with TRBD2. The germline gives CDR1 LGHDT, CDR2 YNNKEL (reference sequence). The V gene end was trimmed by 2 bases and the J gene end by 4 bases; junction bases not matched to a gene: 1. The CDR3 extends over 14 amino acids. CDR3 DNA sequence: TGTGCCAGCAGCCAAACTAGCGGGGTAGAGACCCAGTACTTC. Translated, it gives CASSQTSGVETQYF.

The rearrangement links TRBV19 to TRBJ1-1, with D possibly TRBD1 on 6 matching bases. V shed 4 bases and J shed 1 base, with 10 bases lying between them. This CDR3 contains 14 residues. CDR1 is LNHDA, CDR2 SQIVND, per germline (reference sequence). The CDR3 loop is CASSTGVENTEAFF. The CDR3 DNA sequence: TGTGCCAGTAGTACAGGGGTCGAGAACACTGAAGCTTTCTTT.

V usage is TRBV12-3 or TRBV12-4 and J usage is TRBJ1-1; D unclear. The V end lost 6 bases, the J end lost 4 bases, and 12 bases lay between the germline ends. The CDR3 totals 13 residues. In DNA form, the CDR3 reads TGTGCCAGCAGCTCCCTCGTCGGCACTGAAGCTTTCTTT. It translates to CASSSLVGTEAFF.

V gene TRBV19 combines with J gene TRBJ1-2, with 8 bases lining up with TRBD1. The CDR3 runs to 15 residues. CDR1 LNHDA and CDR2 SQIVND come from the germline V gene (reference sequence). V lost 1 base, J lost 4 bases, and 5 bases stayed unmatched. CDR3 loop: CASSIGAGGFYGYTF. The CDR3 DNA is TGTGCCAGTAGTATAGGAGCAGGGGGCTTCTATGGCTACACCTTC.

The chain employs TRBV15 and TRBJ1-1, with 9 bases lining up with TRBD1. J lost 8 bases, V lost 3 bases, and 10 bases had no gene match. Germline assignment: CDR1 LNHNV and CDR2 YYDKDF (reference sequence). The CDR3 totals 15 residues. CDR3 in amino acids: CATSRDRGGSGEAFF. The DNA for the CDR3 is TGTGCCACCAGCAGGGACAGGGGTGGATCGGGGGAAGCTTTCTTT.